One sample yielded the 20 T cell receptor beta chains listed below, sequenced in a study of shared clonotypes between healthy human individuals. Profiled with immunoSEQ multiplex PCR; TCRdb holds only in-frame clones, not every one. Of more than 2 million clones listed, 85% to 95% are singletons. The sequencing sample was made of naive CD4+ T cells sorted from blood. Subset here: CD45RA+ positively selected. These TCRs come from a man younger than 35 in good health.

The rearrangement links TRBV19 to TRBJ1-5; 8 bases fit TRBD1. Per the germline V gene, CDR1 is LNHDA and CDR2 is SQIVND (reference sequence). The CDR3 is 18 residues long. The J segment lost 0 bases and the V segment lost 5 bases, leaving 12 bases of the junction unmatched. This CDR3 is CASSEGQGPKYSNQPQHF. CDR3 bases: TGTGCCAGTAGTGAAGGACAGGGACCAAAGTATAGCAATCAGCCCCAGCATTTT.

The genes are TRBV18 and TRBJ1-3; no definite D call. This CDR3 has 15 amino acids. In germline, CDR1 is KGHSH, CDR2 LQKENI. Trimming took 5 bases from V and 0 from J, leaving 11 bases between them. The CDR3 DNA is TGTGCCAGCTCAGCGGACGTCGGCTCTGGAAACACCATATATTTT. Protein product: CASSADVGSGNTIYF.

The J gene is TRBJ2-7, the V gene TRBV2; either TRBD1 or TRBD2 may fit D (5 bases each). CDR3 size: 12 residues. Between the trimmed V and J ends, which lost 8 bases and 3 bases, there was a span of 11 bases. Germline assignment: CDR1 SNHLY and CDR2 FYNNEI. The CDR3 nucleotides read TGTGCCAGCGGGACGGAGTTCTACGAGCAGTACTTC. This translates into CASGTEFYEQYF.

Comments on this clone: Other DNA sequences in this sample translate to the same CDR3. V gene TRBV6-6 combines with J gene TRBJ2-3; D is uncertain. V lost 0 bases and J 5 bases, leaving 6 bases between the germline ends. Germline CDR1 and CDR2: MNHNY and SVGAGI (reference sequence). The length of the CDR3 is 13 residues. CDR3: CASSYSLGDTQYF. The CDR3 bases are TGTGCCAGCAGTTACTCCCTTGGAGATACGCAGTATTTT.

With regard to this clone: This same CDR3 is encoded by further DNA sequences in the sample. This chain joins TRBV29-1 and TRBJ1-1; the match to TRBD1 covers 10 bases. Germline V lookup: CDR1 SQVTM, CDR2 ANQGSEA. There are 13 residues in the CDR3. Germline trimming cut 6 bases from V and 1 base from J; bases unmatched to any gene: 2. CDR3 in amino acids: CSVRTGGNTEAFF. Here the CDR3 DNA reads TGCAGCGTCCGGACAGGGGGGAACACTGAAGCTTTCTTT.

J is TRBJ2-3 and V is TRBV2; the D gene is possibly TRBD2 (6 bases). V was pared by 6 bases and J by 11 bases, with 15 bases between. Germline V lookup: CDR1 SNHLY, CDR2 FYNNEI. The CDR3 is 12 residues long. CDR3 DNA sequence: TGTGCCAGCAGCCGGGACTCGGGTGGGCAGTATTTT. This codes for CASSRDSGGQYF.

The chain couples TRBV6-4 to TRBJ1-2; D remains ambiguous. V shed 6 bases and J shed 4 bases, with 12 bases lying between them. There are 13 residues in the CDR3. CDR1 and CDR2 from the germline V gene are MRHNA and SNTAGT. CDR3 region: CASSPDGTYGYTF. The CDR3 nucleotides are TGTGCCAGCAGCCCGGACGGAACCTATGGCTACACCTTC.

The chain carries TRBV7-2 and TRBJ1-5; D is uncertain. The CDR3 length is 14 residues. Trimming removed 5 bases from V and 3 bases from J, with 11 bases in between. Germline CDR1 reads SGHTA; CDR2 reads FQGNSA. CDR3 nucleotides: TGTGCCAGCAGCCCCCCAGGTAACAATCAGCCCCAGCATTTT. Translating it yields CASSPPGNNQPQHF.

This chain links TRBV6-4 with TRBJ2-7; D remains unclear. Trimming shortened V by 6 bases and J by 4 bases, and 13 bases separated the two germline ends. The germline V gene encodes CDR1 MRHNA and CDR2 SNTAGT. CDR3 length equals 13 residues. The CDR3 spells CASRPFTPYEQYF. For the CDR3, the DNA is TGTGCCAGCAGGCCCTTCACACCTTACGAGCAGTACTTC.

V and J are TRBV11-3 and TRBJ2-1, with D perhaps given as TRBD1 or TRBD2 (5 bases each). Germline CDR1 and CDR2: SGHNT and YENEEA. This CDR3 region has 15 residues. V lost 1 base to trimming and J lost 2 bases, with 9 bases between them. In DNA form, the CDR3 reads TGTGCCAGCAGCTTAGGGGGGTTCACCTACAATGAGCAGTTCTTC. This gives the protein CASSLGGFTYNEQFF.

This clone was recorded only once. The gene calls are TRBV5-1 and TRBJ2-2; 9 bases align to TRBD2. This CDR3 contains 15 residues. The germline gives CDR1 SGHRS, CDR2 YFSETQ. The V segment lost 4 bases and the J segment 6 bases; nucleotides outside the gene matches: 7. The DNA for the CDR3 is TGCGCCAGCAGCGTAGGGCTAGCGGGGTCCGGGGAGCTGTTTTTT. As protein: CASSVGLAGSGELFF.

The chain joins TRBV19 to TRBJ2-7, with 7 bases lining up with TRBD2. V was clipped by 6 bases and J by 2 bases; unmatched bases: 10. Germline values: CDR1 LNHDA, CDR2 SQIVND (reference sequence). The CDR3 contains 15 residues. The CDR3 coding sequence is TGTGCCAGTAGCCCCGTGGGAGGGTTTACCTACGAGCAGTACTTC. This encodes CASSPVGGFTYEQYF.

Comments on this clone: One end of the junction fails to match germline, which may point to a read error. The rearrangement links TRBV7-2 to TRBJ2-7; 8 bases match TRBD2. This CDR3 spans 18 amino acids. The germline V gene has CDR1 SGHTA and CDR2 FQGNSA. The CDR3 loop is CASSTRGEGGGTSDEQYF. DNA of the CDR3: TGTGCCAGCAGCACGAGAGGGGAGGGCGGGGGGACCTCCGACGAGCAGTACTTC.

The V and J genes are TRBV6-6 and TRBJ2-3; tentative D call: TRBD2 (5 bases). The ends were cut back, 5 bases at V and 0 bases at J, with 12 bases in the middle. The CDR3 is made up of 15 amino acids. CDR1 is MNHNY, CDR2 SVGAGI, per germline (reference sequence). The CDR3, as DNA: TGTGCCAGCAGTATAGCGCCGGGGAGCACAGATACGCAGTATTTT. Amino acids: CASSIAPGSTDTQYF.

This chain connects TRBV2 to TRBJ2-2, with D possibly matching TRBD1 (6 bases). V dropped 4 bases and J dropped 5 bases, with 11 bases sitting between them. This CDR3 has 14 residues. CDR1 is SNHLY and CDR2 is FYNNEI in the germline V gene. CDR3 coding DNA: TGTGCCAGCAGTGGATGGGGGCGGACCGGGGAGCTGTTTTTT. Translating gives CASSGWGRTGELFF. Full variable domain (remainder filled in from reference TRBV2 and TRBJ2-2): EPEVTQTPSHQVTQMGQEVILRCVPISNHLYFYWYRQILGQKVEFLVSFYNNEISEKSEIFDDQFSVERPDGSNFTLKIRSTKLEDSAMYFCASSGWGRTGELFFGEGSRLTVL.

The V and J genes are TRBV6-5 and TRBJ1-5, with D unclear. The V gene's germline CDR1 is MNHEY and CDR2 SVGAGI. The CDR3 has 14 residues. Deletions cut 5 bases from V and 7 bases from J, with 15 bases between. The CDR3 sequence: CASSTRLFSQPQHF. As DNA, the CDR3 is TGTGCCAGCAGTACCCGCCTTTTTAGCCAGCCCCAGCATTTT.

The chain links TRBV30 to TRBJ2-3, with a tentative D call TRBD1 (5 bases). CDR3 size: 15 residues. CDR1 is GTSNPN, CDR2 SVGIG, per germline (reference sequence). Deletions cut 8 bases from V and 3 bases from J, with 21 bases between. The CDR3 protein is CAGAKAVGFTDTQYF. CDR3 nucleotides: TGTGCCGGGGCCAAGGCAGTGGGATTTACAGATACGCAGTATTTT. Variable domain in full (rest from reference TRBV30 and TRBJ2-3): SQTIHQWPATLVQPVGSPLSLECTVEGTSNPNLYWYRQAAGRGLQLLFYSVGIGQISSEVPQNLSASRPQDRQFILSSKKLLLSDSGFYLCAGAKAVGFTDTQYFGPGTRLTVL.

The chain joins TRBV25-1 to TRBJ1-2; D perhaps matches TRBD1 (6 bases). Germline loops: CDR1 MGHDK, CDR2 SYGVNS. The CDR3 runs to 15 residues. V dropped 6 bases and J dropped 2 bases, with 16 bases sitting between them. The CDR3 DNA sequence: TGTGCCAGCAGCCCTCCGGGGGCCTTCAACTATGGCTACACCTTC. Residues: CASSPPGAFNYGYTF.

The CDR3 protein is CASSIQGHEQYF. CDR3 bases: TGCGCCAGCAGCATCCAGGGTCACGAGCAGTACTTC. V is TRBV10-2 and J is TRBJ2-7, with D perhaps TRBD1 (5 bases). The CDR3 extends over 12 amino acids. Germline CDR1 and CDR2: WSHSY and SAAADI. V was clipped by 6 bases and J by 5 bases, with 11 bases between them.

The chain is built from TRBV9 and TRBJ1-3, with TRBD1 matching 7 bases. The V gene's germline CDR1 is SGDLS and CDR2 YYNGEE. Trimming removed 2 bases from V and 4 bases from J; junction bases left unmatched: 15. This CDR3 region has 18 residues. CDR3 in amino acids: CASSVWYRPGGKGNTIYF. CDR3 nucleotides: TGTGCCAGCAGCGTCTGGTATAGGCCAGGGGGTAAAGGAAACACCATATATTTT.